This T cell receptor beta chain was profiled in a study of blood T cell repertoires in COVID-19. V lost 4 bases and J 8 bases, leaving 9 bases between the germline ends. The CDR3 is 12 residues long. Germline loops: CDR1 LGHNA, CDR2 YNFKEQ. Sequenced by immunoSEQ multiplex PCR; TCRdb stores in-frame clones only, minus some. The sample shows nearly 95,000 clones, 85% to 90% of them seen only once. This TCR derives from a human donor with active COVID-19. The donor label of this sample is uncertain. The sequenced sample was peripheral blood. The chain is built from TRBV4-2 and TRBJ2-1; weak D call: TRBD2 (6 bases). The CDR3 DNA follows: TGTGCCAGCAGCCTTAAGCGGGATGAGCAGTTCTTC. Translation gives CASSLKRDEQFF.